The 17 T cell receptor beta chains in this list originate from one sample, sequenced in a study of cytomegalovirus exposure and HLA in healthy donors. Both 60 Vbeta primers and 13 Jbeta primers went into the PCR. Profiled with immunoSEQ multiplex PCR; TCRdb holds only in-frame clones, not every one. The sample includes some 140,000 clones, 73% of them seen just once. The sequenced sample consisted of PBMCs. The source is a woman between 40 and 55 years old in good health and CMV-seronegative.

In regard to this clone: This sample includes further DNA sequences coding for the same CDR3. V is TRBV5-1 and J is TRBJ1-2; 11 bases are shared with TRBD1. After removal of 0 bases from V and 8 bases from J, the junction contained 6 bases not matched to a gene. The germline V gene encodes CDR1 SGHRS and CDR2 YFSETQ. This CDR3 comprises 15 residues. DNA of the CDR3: TGCGCCAGCAGCTTGGCCGGGACAGGGGGAGAGGGCTACACCTTC. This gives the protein CASSLAGTGGEGYTF. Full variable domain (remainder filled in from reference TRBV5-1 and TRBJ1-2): KAGVTQTPRYLIKTRGQQVTLSCSPISGHRSVSWYQQTPGQGLQFLFEYFSETQRNKGNFPGRFSGRQFSNSRSEMNVSTLELGDSALYLCASSLAGTGGEGYTFGSGTRLTVV.

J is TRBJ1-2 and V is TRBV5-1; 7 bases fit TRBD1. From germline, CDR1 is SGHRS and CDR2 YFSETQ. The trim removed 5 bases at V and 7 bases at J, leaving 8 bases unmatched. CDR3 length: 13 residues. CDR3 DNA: TGCGCCAGCAGTTTTGGGGACAGTTCTGGCTACACCTTC. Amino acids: CASSFGDSSGYTF.

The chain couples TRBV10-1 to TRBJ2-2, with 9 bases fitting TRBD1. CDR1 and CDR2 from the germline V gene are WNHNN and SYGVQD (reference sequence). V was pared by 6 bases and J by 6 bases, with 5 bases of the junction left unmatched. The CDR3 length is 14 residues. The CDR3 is CASRQDRGAGELFF. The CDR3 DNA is TGCGCCAGCAGACAGGACAGGGGTGCCGGGGAGCTGTTTTTT.

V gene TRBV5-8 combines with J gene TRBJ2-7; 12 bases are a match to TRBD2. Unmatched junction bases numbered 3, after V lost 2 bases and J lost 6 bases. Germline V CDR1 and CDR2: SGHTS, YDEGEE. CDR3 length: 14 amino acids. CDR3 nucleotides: TGTGCCAGCAGCTTTCTAGCGGGGGGGCTCGAGCAGTACGTC. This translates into CASSFLAGGLEQYV.

The CDR3 DNA sequence: TGTGCCAGCAGTGAGGAGATTAGCGACTCCTACGAGCAGTACGTC. This gives the protein CASSEEISDSYEQYV. The chain employs TRBV6-1 and TRBJ2-7; D is possibly TRBD2 (5 bases). Germline CDR1 is MNHNS and CDR2 is SASEGT. The V end was cut by 3 bases, the J end by 0 bases, with 12 bases between. This CDR3 region has 15 residues.

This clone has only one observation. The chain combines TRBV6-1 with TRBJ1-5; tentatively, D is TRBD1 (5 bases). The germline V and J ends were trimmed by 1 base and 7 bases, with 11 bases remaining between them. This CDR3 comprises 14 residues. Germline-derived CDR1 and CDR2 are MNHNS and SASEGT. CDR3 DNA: TGTGCCAGCAGTGAAGGTGGGGGGGGGCAGCCCCAGCATTTT. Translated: CASSEGGGGQPQHF.

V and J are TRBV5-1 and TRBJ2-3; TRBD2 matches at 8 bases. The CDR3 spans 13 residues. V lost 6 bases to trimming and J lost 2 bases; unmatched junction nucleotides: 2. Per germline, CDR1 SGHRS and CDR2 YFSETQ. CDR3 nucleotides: TGCGCCAGCAAGCGGGGGCCCACAGATACGCAGTATTTT. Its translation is CASKRGPTDTQYF.

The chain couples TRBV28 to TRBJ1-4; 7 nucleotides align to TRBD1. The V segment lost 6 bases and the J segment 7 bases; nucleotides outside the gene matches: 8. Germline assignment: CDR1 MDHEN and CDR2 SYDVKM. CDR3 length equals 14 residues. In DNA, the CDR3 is TGTGCCAGCAGAAGCACAGGGGCTGGTGAAAAACTGTTTTTT. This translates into CASRSTGAGEKLFF. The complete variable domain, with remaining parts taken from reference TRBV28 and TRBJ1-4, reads DVKVTQSSRYLVKRTGEKVFLECVQDMDHENMFWYRQDPGLGLRLIYFSYDVKMKEKGDIPEGYSVSREKKERFSLILESASTNQTSMYLCASRSTGAGEKLFFGSGTQLSVL.

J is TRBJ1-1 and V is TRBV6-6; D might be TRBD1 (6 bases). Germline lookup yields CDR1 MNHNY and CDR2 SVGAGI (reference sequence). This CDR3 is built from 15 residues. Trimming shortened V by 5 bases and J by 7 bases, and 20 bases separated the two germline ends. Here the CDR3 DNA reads TGTGCCAGCAGTCCCAACAGGGACGTAGACTTTGAAGCTTTCTTT. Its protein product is CASSPNRDVDFEAFF.

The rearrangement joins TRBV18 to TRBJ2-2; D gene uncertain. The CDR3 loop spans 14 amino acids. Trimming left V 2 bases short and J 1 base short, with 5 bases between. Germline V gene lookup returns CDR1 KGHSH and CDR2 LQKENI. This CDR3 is CASSPTVNTGELFF. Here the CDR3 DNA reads TGTGCCAGCTCACCAACAGTGAACACCGGGGAGCTGTTTTTT.

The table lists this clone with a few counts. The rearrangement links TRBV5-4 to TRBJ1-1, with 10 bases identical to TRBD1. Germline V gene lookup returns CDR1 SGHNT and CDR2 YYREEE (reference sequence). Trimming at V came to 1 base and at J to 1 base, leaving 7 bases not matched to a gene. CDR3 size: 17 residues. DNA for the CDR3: TGTGCCAGCAGCTTGAGGGACAGGGGCTTGGGGAACACTGAAGCTTTCTTT. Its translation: CASSLRDRGLGNTEAFF. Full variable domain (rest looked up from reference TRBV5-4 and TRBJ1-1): ETGVTQSPTHLIKTRGQQVTLRCSSQSGHNTVSWYQQALGQGPQFIFQYYREEENGRGNFPPRFSGLQFPNYSSELNVNALELDDSALYLCASSLRDRGLGNTEAFFGQGTRLTVV.

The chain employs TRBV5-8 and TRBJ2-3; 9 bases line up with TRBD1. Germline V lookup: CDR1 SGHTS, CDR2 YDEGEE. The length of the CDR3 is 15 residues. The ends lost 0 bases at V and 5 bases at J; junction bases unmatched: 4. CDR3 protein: CASSLGDRVKDTQYF. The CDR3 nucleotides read TGTGCCAGCAGCTTGGGGGACAGGGTTAAAGATACGCAGTATTTT.

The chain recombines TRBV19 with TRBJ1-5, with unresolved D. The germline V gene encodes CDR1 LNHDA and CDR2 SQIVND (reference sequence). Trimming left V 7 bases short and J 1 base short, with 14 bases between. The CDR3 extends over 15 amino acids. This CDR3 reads CASIRQAGSNQPQHF. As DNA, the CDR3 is TGTGCCAGTATCCGCCAGGCTGGGAGCAATCAGCCCCAGCATTTT.

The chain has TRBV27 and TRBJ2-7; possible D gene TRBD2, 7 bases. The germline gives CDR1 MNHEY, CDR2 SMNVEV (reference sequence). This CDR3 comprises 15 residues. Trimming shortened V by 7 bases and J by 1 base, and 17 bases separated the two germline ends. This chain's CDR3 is CASNPGGTPSYEQYF. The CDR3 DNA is TGTGCCAGCAACCCCGGGGGGACACCTTCCTACGAGCAGTACTTC.

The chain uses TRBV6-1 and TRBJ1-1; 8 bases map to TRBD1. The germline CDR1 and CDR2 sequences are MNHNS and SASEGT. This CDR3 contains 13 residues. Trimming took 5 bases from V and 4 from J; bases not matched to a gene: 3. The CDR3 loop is CASSTGGFTEAFF. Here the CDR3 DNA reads TGTGCCAGCAGTACAGGGGGGTTCACTGAAGCTTTCTTT.

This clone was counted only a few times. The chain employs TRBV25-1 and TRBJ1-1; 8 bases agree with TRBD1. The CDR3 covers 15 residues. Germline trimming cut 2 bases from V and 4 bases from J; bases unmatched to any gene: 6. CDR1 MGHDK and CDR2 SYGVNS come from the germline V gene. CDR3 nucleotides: TGTGCCAGCAGTGAACAGGGGGCTAGGGTCACTGAAGCTTTCTTT. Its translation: CASSEQGARVTEAFF. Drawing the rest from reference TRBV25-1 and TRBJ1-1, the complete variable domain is EADIYQTPRYLVIGTGKKITLECSQTMGHDKMYWYQQDPGMELHLIHYSYGVNSTEKGDLSSESTVSRIRTEHFPLTLESARPSHTSQYLCASSEQGARVTEAFFGQGTRLTVV.

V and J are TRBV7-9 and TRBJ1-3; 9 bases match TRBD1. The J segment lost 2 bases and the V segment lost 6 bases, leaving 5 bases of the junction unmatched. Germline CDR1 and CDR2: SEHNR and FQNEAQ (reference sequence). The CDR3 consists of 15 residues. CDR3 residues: CASRLTGGPGNTIYF. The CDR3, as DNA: TGTGCCAGCAGACTTACAGGGGGCCCTGGAAACACCATATATTTT.